These 21 T cell receptor beta chains came from one sample sequenced in a study of tumor-infiltrating lymphocytes in primary liver carcinoma. From 500 to 600 ng of total RNA, TCR beta-specific cDNA was reverse-transcribed using a constant-region primer. ARM-PCR was slightly modified, and three nested multiplex PCR rounds with it gave rise to the TCR beta libraries. PCR rounds one and two used TRBV1-TRBV30 forward primers with a C-beta reverse primer for roughly 10 cycles each. TCRdb re-analysed the multiplex PCR reads in MiXCR, keeping a single row per CDR3 protein. The sample lists some 110,000 distinct CDR3 sequences, 64% occurring once. From unsorted bulk tissue weighing 20-30 mg, DNA and RNA were co-extracted. Sequenced sample: liver tumor tissue from sampling region 3. The subset was: tumor region T3, left-lateral pole. The receptor set was obtained from a woman aged 60-75 years with primary liver carcinoma and hepatitis B virus infection.

This clonotype came up many times. This chain joins TRBV12-3 or TRBV12-4 and TRBJ1-3, with 7 bases identical to TRBD1. The CDR3 contains 16 residues. The trim removed 6 bases at V and 0 bases at J, leaving 8 bases unmatched. The CDR3 region has the DNA TGTGCCAGCAGAAGTTACCGGGACAGCTCTGGAAACACCATATATTTT. Translation: CASRSYRDSSGNTIYF.

The chain joins TRBV28 to TRBJ2-1; D not resolved. CDR3 length: 14 amino acids. Germline V lookup: CDR1 MDHEN, CDR2 SYDVKM. V lost 7 bases and J lost 6, with 16 bases in between. Here the CDR3 reads CASNTPGWFNEQFF. In DNA, the CDR3 is TGTGCCAGCAATACCCCTGGGTGGTTCAATGAGCAGTTCTTC. Looking up the rest from reference TRBV28 and TRBJ2-1 gives the full variable domain: DVKVTQSSRYLVKRTGEKVFLECVQDMDHENMFWYRQDPGLGLRLIYFSYDVKMKEKGDIPEGYSVSREKKERFSLILESASTNQTSMYLCASNTPGWFNEQFFGPGTRLTVL.

In regard to this clonotype: An end of the junction does not agree with germline; a read error may underlie this. CDR3 bases: TGTGCCAGCAGGTTTACACCACTGAGGAGCTCCTACAATGAGCAATTCTTC. It is translated as CASRFTPLRSSYNEQFF. The chain joins TRBV11-2 to TRBJ2-1; no firm D call. This CDR3 region has 17 residues. CDR1 SGHAT and CDR2 FQNNGV come from the germline V gene.

Concerning this clonotype: Relative to the germline gene, one junction end is altered; a read error may explain this. V and J are TRBV6-5 and TRBJ2-1; 9 bases fit TRBD1. CDR3 length: 17 residues. CDR1 is MNHEY, CDR2 SVGAGI, per germline. The DNA of the CDR3 is TGTGCCAGCAGTACTTACAGGGGGCAGGTGGGGTACAATGAGCAGCCCTTC. The encoded protein is CASSTYRGQVGYNEQPF.

This clonotype was observed many times. The junction departs from germline at one end; a sequencing error may be responsible. This chain uses TRBV7-8 with TRBJ1-2; weak D call: TRBD1 (5 bases). The CDR3 runs 13 residues. Germline CDR1 SGHVS, CDR2 FQNEAQ. The CDR3 reads CASSLGANYGYTF. The DNA for the CDR3 is TGTGCCAGCAGTTTAGGGGCTAACTATGGCTACACCTTC.

Details on this clonotype: This may be a read error: a much more frequent sequence differs by one nucleotide. CDR3 coding DNA: TGTGCCAGCCTTCAGGGGCAGGTCTATGGCTTCACCTTC. Protein product: CASLQGQVYGFTF. The chain joins TRBV6-1 to TRBJ1-2, with D possibly TRBD1 on 6 matching bases. The CDR3 has 13 amino acids. Germline V gene lookup returns CDR1 MNHNS and CDR2 SASEGT.

In the case of this clonotype: A much larger clone is a single base away; this may be a read error. This chain uses TRBV6-1 with TRBJ2-3; D not certain. CDR1 MNHNS and CDR2 SASEGT come from the germline V gene. Trimming took off 2 bases at V and 4 bases at J, with 13 bases between the two ends. The CDR3 length is 15 residues. Here the CDR3 reads CASSELMGSADTQYF. In nucleotides, the CDR3 is TGTGCCAGCAGTGAATTGATGGGGTCCGCAGATACGCAGTATTTT.

A word on this clonotype: This likely comes from a read error, as the CDR3 has no conserved phenylalanine or tryptophan at its end. The DNA is omitted, as the CDR3 cannot be located on it reliably, and the CDR3 follows TCRdb's listing. This chain links TRBV12-3 or TRBV12-4 with TRBJ1-1; the table's D call, TRBD1, was not checked against the DNA. The CDR3 is 11 residues long, ends included. The CDR3 reads CANSFGQGRFC.

This clonotype counts as medium-sized. The rearrangement joins TRBV11-2 to TRBJ2-5; D gene ambiguous. The CDR3 length is 14 residues. Germline V gene data show CDR1 as SGHAT and CDR2 as FQNNGV. V dropped 2 bases and J dropped 3 bases, with 10 bases sitting between them. Here the CDR3 reads CASSLFADEETQYF. For the CDR3, the DNA is TGTGCCAGCAGCTTATTTGCGGACGAAGAGACCCAGTACTTC. The full variable domain, in which reference TRBV11-2 and TRBJ2-5 provide the parts outside the CDR3, is EAGVAQSPRYKIIEKRQSVAFWCNPISGHATLYWYQQILGQGPKLLIQFQNNGVVDDSQLPKDRFSAERLKGVDSTLKIQPAKLEDSAVYLCASSLFADEETQYFGPGTRLLVL.

About this clonotype itself: A much larger clone lies one base from this, so it may be a read error. This chain connects TRBV5-6 to TRBJ1-1; 9 bases are a match to TRBD1. The CDR3 sequence is 14 residues long. Germline assignment: CDR1 SGHDT and CDR2 YYEEEE. CDR3 coding DNA: TGTGCCAGCAGCTGGGACAGGGTTAGCACTGAAGCTTCCTTT. Protein sequence: CASSWDRVSTEASF.

Worth noting for this clonotype: Just one base apart from a much larger clone, this may be a read error. This sequence joins TRBV14 and TRBJ1-1; D gene uncertain. Germline CDR1 reads SGHDN; CDR2 reads FVKESK. This CDR3 region has 13 residues. This CDR3 is CGSSSYAGTEAFF. Here the CDR3 DNA reads TGTGGCAGCAGCTCCTATGCTGGGACTGAAGCTTTCTTT.

As to this clonotype: A much more abundant neighbour one base away suggests this may be a read error. V usage is TRBV28 and J usage is TRBJ1-1; 8 bases align to TRBD1. The CDR3 has 15 residues. The ends lost 5 bases at V and 1 base at J; junction bases unmatched: 6. The germline V gene encodes CDR1 MDHEN and CDR2 SYDVKM. The DNA of the CDR3 is TGTGCCAGCAGTACAACCGGGACAGGGAACACTGAAGCTTTCTTT. Its protein is CASSTTGTGNTEAFF.

Notes on this clonotype: At one end the junction does not follow the germline gene, possibly because of a read error. The chain couples TRBV12-3 or TRBV12-4 to TRBJ2-7; 9 bases agree with TRBD2. This CDR3 is built from 18 residues. The CDR3 here is CAGSGRYSSGNRDYEQYF. In nucleotides, the CDR3 is TGTGCCGGCAGCGGGAGGTATAGCTCGGGGAATCGCGACTACGAGCAGTACTTC.

This clonotype was seen repeatedly, ten times or more. The chain couples TRBV12-3 or TRBV12-4 to TRBJ2-5; 8 nucleotides match TRBD1. CDR3 size: 15 residues. V lost 2 bases, J lost 4 bases, and 6 bases stayed unmatched. The CDR3 region is CASSLLSGGVETQYF. For the CDR3, the DNA is TGTGCCAGCAGTTTATTATCAGGGGGCGTAGAGACCCAGTACTTC.

For this clonotype: Possible read error: a much larger clone is one base away. This sequence joins TRBV12-3 or TRBV12-4 and TRBJ2-1, with D hard to call. There are 14 residues in the CDR3. CDR3 in amino acids: CATSKPGSYNEQFF. The CDR3 nucleotides read TGTGCCACCAGTAAACCAGGCAGCTACAATGAGCAGTTCTTC.

As for this clonotype: One end of the junction does not line up with germline, which may come from a read error. The chain joins TRBV11-2 to TRBJ2-2, with D perhaps being TRBD1 or TRBD2 (5 bases each). The CDR3 has 16 residues. Germline CDR1 reads SGHAT; CDR2 reads FQNNGV. The CDR3, as DNA: TGTACCAGCAGCTCTCAAGCGGCTTCCAACACCAGGGAACTGTTTTTT. It specifies CTSSSQAASNTRELFF.

This clonotype was seen many times. The rearrangement joins TRBV14 to TRBJ2-5; no firm D call. Looked up from germline, CDR1 is SGHDN and CDR2 is FVKESK. CDR3 length: 15 residues. V dropped 2 bases and J dropped 4 bases, with 14 bases sitting between them. The DNA for the CDR3 is TGTGCCAGCAGCCAAAATACGGTTCGTACAGAGACCCAGTACTTC. It yields the protein CASSQNTVRTETQYF.

The J gene is TRBJ2-7, the V gene TRBV11-3, with 12 nucleotides matching TRBD1. The CDR3 extends over 14 amino acids. The ends lost 8 bases at V and 3 bases at J; junction bases unmatched: 5. CDR1 SGHNT and CDR2 YENEEA come from the germline V gene. As DNA, the CDR3 is TGTGCCAGCCCCGGGACAGGGGGCAACTACGAGCAGTACTTC. This gives the protein CASPGTGGNYEQYF. Supplemented by reference TRBV11-3 and TRBJ2-7, the full variable domain reads EAGVVQSPRYKIIEKKQPVAFWCNPISGHNTLYWYLQNLGQGPELLIRYENEEAVDDSQLPKDRFSAERLKGVDSTLKIQPAELGDSAVYLCASPGTGGNYEQYFGPGTRLTVT.

This clonotype showed up just once. The chain has TRBV6-5 and TRBJ2-1, with D hard to call. Deletions cut 6 bases from V and 16 bases from J, with 19 bases between. The CDR3 covers 12 residues. Germline V gives CDR1 MNHEY, CDR2 SVGAGI. The CDR3 spells CASRNYYSGHFF. The DNA for the CDR3 is TGTGCCAGCAGAAACTATTACAGTGGGCACTTCTTC.

The V and J genes are TRBV6-5 and TRBJ1-1, with D uncertain. The V end lost 6 bases, the J end lost 4 bases, and 15 bases lay between the germline ends. Germline CDR1 reads MNHEY; CDR2 reads SVGAGI. This CDR3 contains 14 residues. The CDR3 loop reads CASRIATLGTEAFF. CDR3 DNA: TGTGCCAGCAGGATCGCGACATTGGGCACTGAAGCTTTCTTT.

The chain has TRBV12-3 or TRBV12-4 and TRBJ1-4; 7 bases agree with TRBD1. The V segment lost 5 bases and the J segment 7 bases; nucleotides outside the gene matches: 13. The CDR3 loop spans 16 amino acids. CDR3: CASSHSSETGSEKLFF. The CDR3, as DNA: TGTGCCAGCAGTCACAGCTCCGAGACAGGGTCTGAAAAACTGTTTTTT.